This T cell receptor beta chain was sequenced in a study of cytomegalovirus exposure and HLA in healthy donors. Study conclusions and caveats: High sensitivity and specificity were reportedly achieved when the classifier diagnosed cytomegalovirus status.

Profiled with immunoSEQ multiplex PCR; TCRdb holds only in-frame clones, not every one. The sample consists of about 84,000 clones, approximately 90% of them appearing once. Comments on this clone: Antigen specificity is unknown.

The TCR sequence derives from a man aged 30 to 39 in good health and CMV-seronegative. Sequencing was done on a sample of PBMCs.

DNA for the CDR3: TGTGCCAGCAGTCGTGGGGGACAGCAAAACTATGGCTACACCTTC. Translation: CASSRGGQQNYGYTF. The chain employs TRBV6-5 and TRBJ1-2; 7 positions agree with TRBD1. CDR3 length equals 15 residues. Trimming at V came to 5 bases and at J to 2 bases, leaving 8 bases not matched to a gene. Germline V gives CDR1 MNHEY, CDR2 SVGAGI.